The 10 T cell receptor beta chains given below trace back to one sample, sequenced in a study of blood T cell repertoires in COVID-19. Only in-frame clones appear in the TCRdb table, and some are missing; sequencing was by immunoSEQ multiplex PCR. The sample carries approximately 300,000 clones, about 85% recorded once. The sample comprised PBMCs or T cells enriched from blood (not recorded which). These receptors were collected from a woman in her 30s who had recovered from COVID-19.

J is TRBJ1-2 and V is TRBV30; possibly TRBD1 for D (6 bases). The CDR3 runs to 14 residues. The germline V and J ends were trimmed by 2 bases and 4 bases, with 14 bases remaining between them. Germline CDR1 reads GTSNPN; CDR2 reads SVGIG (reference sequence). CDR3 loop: CAWSFGGRGYGYTF. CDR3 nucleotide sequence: TGTGCCTGGAGTTTCGGGGGGCGAGGCTATGGCTACACCTTC.

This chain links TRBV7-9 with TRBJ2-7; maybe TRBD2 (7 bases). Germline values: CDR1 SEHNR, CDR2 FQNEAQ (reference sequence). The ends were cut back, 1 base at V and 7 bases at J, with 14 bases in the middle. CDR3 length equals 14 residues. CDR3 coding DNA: TGTGCCAGCAGCTTAGAAGGGGGGGCGCGGGAGCAGTACTTC. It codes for CASSLEGGAREQYF.

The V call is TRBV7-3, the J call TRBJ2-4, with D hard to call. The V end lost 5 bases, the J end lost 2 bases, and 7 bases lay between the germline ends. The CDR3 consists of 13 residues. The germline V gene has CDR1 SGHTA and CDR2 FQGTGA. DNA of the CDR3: TGTGCCAGCAGCCCCTCCCCCAAAAACATTCAGTACTTC. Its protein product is CASSPSPKNIQYF.

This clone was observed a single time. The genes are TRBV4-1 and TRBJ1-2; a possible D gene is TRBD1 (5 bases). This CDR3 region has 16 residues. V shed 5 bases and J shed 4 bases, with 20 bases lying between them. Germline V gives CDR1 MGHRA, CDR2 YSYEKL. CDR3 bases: TGCGCCAGCAGCACCGTGGGGGGTCCAGTGAGCTATGGCTACACCTTC. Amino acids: CASSTVGGPVSYGYTF.

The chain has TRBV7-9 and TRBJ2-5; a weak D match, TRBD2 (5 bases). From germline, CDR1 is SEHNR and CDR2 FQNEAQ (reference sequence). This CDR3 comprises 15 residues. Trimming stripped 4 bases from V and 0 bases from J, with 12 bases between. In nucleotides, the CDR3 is TGTGCCAGCAGCTCAAGGCGGGTTAACCAAGAGACCCAGTACTTC. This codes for CASSSRRVNQETQYF.

This chain's CDR3 is CASSHDLGATNTEAFF. For the CDR3, the DNA is TGTGCCAGCAGCCATGATTTGGGGGCGACCAACACTGAAGCTTTCTTT. V usage is TRBV3-1 (or the pseudogene TRBV3-2) and J usage is TRBJ1-1; D possibly corresponds to TRBD1 (6 bases). The V gene lost 3 bases and the J gene lost 2 bases, with 16 bases spanning the gap. Germline CDR1 reads LGHDT; CDR2 reads YNNKEL (reference sequence). The CDR3 has 16 residues.

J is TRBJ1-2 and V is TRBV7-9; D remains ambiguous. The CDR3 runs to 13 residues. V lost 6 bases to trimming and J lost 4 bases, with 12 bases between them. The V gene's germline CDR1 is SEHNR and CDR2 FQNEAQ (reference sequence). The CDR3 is CASSPSVGYGYTF. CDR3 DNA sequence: TGTGCCAGCAGTCCGTCGGTCGGCTATGGCTACACCTTC.

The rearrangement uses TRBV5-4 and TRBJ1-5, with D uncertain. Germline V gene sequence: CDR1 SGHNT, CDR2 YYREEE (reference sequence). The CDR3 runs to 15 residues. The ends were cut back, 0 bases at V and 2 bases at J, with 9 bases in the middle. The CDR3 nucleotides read TGTGCCAGCAGCTTGGGGAGCGGCGGCAATCAGCCCCAGCATTTT. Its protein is CASSLGSGGNQPQHF.

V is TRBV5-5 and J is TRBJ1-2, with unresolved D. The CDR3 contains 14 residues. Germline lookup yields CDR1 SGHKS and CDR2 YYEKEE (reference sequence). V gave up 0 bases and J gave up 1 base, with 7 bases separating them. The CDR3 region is CASSLVSGNYGYTF. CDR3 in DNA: TGTGCCAGCAGCTTGGTCAGCGGTAACTATGGCTACACCTTC.

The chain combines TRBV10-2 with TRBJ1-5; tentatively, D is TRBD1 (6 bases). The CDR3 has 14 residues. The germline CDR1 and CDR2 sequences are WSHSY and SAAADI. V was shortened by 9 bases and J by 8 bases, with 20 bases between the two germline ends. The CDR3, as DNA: TGCGCCAGTAGACCGGGACACGCCGGGGAGCCCCAGCATTTT. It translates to CASRPGHAGEPQHF.